The clone carrying this TCR beta chain was observed a handful of times. The CDR3 loop spans 15 amino acids. J gave up 5 bases and V 5 bases, and 11 bases lay outside the gene matches. Germline V CDR1 and CDR2: MNHEY, SMNVEV (reference sequence). The data were taken from a study of liver allograft versus peripheral blood T cells. The overall study: Intrahepatic T cell receptor repertoires from transplanted livers were compared against repertoires in recipients' peripheral blood.

Via MiXCR, TCRdb re-called the reads, giving one row per CDR3 protein. The profile covers about 10,000 distinct CDR3 sequences, with over 20% appearing a single time and 5.4% taken by the ten largest. The TCR comes from a human patient who had a liver transplant. Some T cells may be graft donor cells. The chain carries TRBV27 and TRBJ2-7; 8 bases are a match to TRBD1. The CDR3 sequence is CASSLTSTGENEQYF. The CDR3 DNA sequence: TGTGCCAGCAGTCTGACCTCGACAGGGGAGAACGAGCAGTACTTC.